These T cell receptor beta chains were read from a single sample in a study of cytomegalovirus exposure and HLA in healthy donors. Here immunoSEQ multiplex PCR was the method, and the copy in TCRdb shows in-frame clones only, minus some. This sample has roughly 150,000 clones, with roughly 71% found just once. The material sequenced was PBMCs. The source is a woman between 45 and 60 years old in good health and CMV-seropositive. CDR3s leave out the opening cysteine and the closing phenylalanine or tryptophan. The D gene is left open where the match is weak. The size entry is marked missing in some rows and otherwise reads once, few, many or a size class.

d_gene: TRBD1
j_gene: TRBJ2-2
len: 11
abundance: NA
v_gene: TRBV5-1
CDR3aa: ASDRGNTGELF

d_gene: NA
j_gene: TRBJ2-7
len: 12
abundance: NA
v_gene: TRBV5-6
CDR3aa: ASSLGPDRYEQY

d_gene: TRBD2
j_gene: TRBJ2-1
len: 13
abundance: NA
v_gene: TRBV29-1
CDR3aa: SVQGLAETYNEQF

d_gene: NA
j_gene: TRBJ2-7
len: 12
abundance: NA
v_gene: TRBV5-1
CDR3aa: ASSTVSGVYEQY

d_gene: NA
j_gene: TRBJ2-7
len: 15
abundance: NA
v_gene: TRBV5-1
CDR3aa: ASSLDPTRTERGEQY

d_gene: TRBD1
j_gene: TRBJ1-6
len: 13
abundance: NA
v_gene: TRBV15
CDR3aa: ATRNGTDYNSPLH

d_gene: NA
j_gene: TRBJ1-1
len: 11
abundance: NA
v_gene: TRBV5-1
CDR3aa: ASSLTGYTEAF

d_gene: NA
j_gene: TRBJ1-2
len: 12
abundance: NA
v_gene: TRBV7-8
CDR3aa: ASSPNTGNYGYT

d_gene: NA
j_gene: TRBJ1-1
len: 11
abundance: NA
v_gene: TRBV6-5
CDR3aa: ASSPRGNTEAF

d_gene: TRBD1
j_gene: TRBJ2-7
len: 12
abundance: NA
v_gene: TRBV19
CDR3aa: ASSMTTGSHEQY

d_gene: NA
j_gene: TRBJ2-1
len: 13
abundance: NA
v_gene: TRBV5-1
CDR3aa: ASSISFGPYNEQF

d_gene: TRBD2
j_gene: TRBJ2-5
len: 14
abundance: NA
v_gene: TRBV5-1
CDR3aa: ASSSDGGGPGETQY

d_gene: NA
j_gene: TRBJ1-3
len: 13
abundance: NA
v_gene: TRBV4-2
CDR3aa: ASRGGTNSGNTIY

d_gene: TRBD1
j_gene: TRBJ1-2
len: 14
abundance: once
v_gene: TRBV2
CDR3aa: ASSLPRTGLNYGYT

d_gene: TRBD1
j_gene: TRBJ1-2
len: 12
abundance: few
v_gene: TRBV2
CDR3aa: ASNPTGGGYGYT

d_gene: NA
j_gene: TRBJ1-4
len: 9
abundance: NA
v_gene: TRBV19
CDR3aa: ASSIRGKLF

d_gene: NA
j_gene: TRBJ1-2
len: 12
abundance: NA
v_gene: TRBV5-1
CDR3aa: ASSIDRDNYGYT

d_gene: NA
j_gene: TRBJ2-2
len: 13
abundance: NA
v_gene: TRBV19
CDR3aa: ASSIQGLGTGELF

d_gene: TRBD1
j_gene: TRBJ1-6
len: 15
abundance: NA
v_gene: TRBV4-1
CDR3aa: ASSQASGTGVGSPLH

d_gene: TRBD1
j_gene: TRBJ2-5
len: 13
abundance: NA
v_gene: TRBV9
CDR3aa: ASSVGDRGLGTQY

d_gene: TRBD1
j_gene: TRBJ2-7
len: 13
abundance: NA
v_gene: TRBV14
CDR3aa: ASSPWWTGGREQY

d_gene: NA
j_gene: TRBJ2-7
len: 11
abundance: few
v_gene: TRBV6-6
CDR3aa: ASNPTLFTEQY

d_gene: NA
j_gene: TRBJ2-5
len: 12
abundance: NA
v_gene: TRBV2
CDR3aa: ASSELTNQETQY

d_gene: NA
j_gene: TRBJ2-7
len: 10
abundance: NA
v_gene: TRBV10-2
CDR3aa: ASSEGGYEQY

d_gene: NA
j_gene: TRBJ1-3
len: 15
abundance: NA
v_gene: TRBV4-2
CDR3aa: ASSQELAGRLGNTIY

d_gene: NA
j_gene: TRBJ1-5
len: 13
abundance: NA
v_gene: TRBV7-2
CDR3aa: ASSQAPYSNQPQH

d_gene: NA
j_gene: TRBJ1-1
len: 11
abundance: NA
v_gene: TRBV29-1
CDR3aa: SVDVAGNTEAF

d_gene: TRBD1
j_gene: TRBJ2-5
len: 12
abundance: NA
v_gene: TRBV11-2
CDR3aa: ASSSLQGAGTQY

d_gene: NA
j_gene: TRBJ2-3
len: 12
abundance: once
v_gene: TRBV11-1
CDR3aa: ASSIQGFTDTQY

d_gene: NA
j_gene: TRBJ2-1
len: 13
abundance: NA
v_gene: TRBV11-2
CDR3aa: ASSLVGQPANEQF

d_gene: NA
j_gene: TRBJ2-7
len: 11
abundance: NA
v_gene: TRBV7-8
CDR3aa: ASSLDFYYEQY

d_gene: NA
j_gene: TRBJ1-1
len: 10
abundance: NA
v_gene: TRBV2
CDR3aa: ASRTGGAEAF

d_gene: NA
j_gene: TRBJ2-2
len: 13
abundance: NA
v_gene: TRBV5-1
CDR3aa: ASSLARMNTRELF

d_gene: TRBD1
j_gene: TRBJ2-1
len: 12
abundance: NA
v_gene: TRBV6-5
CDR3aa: ASSPGTENNEQF

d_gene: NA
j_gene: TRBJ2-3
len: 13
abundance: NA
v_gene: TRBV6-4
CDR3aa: ASSDSSGGTDTQY

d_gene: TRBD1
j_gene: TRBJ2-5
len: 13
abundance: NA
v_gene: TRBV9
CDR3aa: ASSVGGTGSETQY

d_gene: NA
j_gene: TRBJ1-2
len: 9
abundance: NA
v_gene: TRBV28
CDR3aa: ASSSRVGYT

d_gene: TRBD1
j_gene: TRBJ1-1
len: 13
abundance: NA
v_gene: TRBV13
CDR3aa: ASSHETGDNTEAF

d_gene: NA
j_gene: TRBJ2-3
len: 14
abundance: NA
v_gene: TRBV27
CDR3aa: ASSPPGGPVADTQY